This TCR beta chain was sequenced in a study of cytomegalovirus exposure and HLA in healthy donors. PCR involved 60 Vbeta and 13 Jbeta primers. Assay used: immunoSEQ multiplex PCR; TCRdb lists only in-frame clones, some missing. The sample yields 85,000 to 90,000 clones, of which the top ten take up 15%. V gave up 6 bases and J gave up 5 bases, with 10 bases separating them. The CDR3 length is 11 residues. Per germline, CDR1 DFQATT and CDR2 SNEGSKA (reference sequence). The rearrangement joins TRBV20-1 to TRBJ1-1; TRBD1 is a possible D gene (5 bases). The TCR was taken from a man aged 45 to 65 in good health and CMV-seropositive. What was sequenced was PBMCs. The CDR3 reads CSAAQGTEAFF. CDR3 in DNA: TGCAGTGCAGCCCAGGGAACTGAAGCTTTCTTT.